This TCR beta chain derives from a study of CXCR3-negative and CXCR3-positive naive CD8 T cells. As for the study in general: The total count of TRB reads reached 120 million to 150 million, and each library contributed about 1.5 +/- 0.3 million. Findings of the study overall: Naive subsets had comparable surface CD5, so TRB CDR3 properties gauged TCR strength.

The study sorted every CD8+ T cell subset in triplicate at 300,000 or so cells each. For this clonotype: Its antigen is not identified.

There are 17 residues in the CDR3. Germline loops: CDR1 SGHRS, CDR2 YFSETQ. 5' RACE that incorporated UMI labels was used to prepare the TRB cDNA libraries. TCRdb re-called the 5' RACE reads and catalogs CDR3 proteins one per entry, DNA excluded. The sample holds tens of thousands of distinct CDR3 sequences. The sample consisted of memory CD8+ T cells from blood. This chain uses TRBV5-1 with TRBJ2-1; TCRdb's D call, TRBD1, is unchecked because there is no DNA. This TCR came from a human donor in good health. Some clones in this sample may be carry-over from other donors' samples. The CDR3 sequence: CASSWPQRTGDYNEQFF. Using reference TRBV5-1 and TRBJ2-1 for the parts outside the CDR3, the full variable domain is KAGVTQTPRYLIKTRGQQVTLSCSPISGHRSVSWYQQTPGQGLQFLFEYFSETQRNKGNFPGRFSGRQFSNSRSEMNVSTLELGDSALYLCASSWPQRTGDYNEQFFGPGTRLTVL.